This T cell receptor beta chain originates from a study of beta chain features in type 1 diabetes. Across the study: Healthy donors, compared against patients, showed similar age, gender and cell yields.

TCRB transcripts that were expressed got sequenced, as all of the isolated RNA had been reverse transcribed. For naive, central memory and regulatory T cell samples, reads averaged approximately 3.9 million. Sequenced by immunoSEQ multiplex PCR; TCRdb stores in-frame clones only, minus some. The sample holds roughly 400,000 clones, approximately 15% seen once. Study-level findings and limits: Within each of all four CD4+ subsets, Type 1 diabetes patients had TCRB CDR3s that were moderately but significantly shorter.

Germline V gene sequence: CDR1 SGHRS, CDR2 YFSETQ. This CDR3 has 16 amino acids. V lost 0 bases and J lost 7, with 17 bases in between. This clone was picked up a small number of times. The antigen is not known. Sequencing was done on a sample of naive CD4+ T cells from blood. The chain uses TRBV5-1 and TRBJ2-1; a possible D gene is TRBD2 (6 bases). The receptor's source is a woman aged 18-29 years in good health. CDR3 sequence reads: CASSLEWRRGANEQFF. The DNA for the CDR3 is TGCGCCAGCAGCTTGGAGTGGAGGAGGGGCGCGAATGAGCAGTTCTTC. Full variable domain (outside the CDR3, taken from reference TRBV5-1 and TRBJ2-1): KAGVTQTPRYLIKTRGQQVTLSCSPISGHRSVSWYQQTPGQGLQFLFEYFSETQRNKGNFPGRFSGRQFSNSRSEMNVSTLELGDSALYLCASSLEWRRGANEQFFGPGTRLTVL.